There are a few counts of the clone carrying this TCR beta chain. Its target is unknown. This sample was taken from a study of T-cell reconstitution after alpha-beta-depleted transplantation in children. Notes on the study in general: Newly made T cells mostly supplied T-cell counts and diversity one year after transplant. At around two months after transplant, the alpha-beta T cells were reportedly derived from several hundred expanded clones that came from non-depleted graft cells.

TCRbeta library construction was performed incorporating unique molecular identifiers. TCRdb called the PCR reads again in MiXCR, with one record for every CDR3 protein. In the table there are some 78,000 distinct CDR3 sequences, 11% to 15% of which are singletons. The germline V gene has CDR1 LGHNA and CDR2 YSLEER. Trimming removed 4 bases at V and 0 bases at J, with 17 bases between. The CDR3 length is 17 residues. V and J are TRBV4-3 and TRBJ2-3; D gene ambiguous. The sample in question was PBMCs, mostly from graft donor cells, obtained 180 days after TCRalphabeta/CD19-depleted stem cell transplant. This TCR derives from a male patient aged 2 to 10 who had a stem cell transplant for acute lymphoblastic leukemia, so the T cells may come from the graft donor. CDR3 coding DNA: TGCGCCAGCAGCCTCGGACGCTATGTGCCTAGCACAGATACGCAGTATTTT. Residues: CASSLGRYVPSTDTQYF.